This entry describes one T cell receptor (beta chain). This record belongs to a study of blood T cell repertoires in COVID-19. TCRdb's copy holds only in-frame clones and misses some; the assay was immunoSEQ multiplex PCR. This table holds 60,000 to 85,000 clones, more than 75% found once. V was trimmed by 2 bases and J by 0 bases, leaving 10 bases between them. CDR3 size: 15 residues. Per germline, CDR1 MNHEY and CDR2 SVGEGT. The sample was peripheral blood. This rearrangement joins TRBV6-2 or TRBV6-3 to TRBJ1-2; maybe TRBD1 (6 bases). The receptor comes from a woman older than 75 with active or convalescent COVID-19. The CDR3 spells CASSYRDKANYGYTF. DNA for the CDR3: TGTGCCAGCAGTTACCGGGACAAAGCTAACTATGGCTACACCTTC.